Below, one T cell receptor beta chain is given with its context. V shed 1 base and J shed 1 base, with 10 bases lying between them. In germline, CDR1 is MGHRA, CDR2 YSYEKL. The CDR3 has 15 residues. This specimen comes from a study of T cells in Graves' hyperthyroidism and ophthalmopathy. Amplification targeted TCR beta CDR3 regions from RNA transcripts. With the HTBI primer set, the TCR CDR3 went through a first round of RT-PCR. Via MiXCR, TCRdb re-called the multiplex PCR reads, giving one row per CDR3 protein. The sample records hundreds of thousands of distinct CDR3 sequences, approximately 15% being singletons.

This clonotype was sampled from a middle-aged woman with Graves' ophthalmopathy. The source material was blood. V is TRBV4-1 and J is TRBJ1-2, with TRBD1 as a possible D gene (6 bases). The CDR3 nucleotides are TGCGCCAGCAGCCAAGGACAGGAGGATAACTATGGCTACACCTTC. Translating gives CASSQGQEDNYGYTF.